This TCR beta chain was captured in a study of blood T cell repertoires in COVID-19. Overall study: Spain, Italy and the United States supplied samples that represented acute and convalescent COVID-19.

People in the exposed group encountered a COVID-19 case within 2 weeks before entering the study. Authors' processing steps: How many nucleated cells were present was estimated from reference gene primer amplification. The table came from immunoSEQ multiplex PCR; TCRdb's copy has only in-frame clones and leaves some out. Clone size and the V and J calls come from that table; the DNA yielded D and trimming. This table holds roughly 430,000 clones, approximately 90% found once. This sequence was found in a woman under 30 who had been exposed to COVID-19. Sequenced sample: PBMCs or T cells enriched from blood (not recorded which).

The CDR3 protein is CASSFAGGNTEAFF. CDR3 sequence (DNA): TGTGCCAGCAGCTTCGCTGGCGGGAACACTGAAGCTTTCTTT. The chain has TRBV7-9 and TRBJ1-1; D gene unclear. The germline V gene has CDR1 SEHNR and CDR2 FQNEAQ (reference sequence). V lost 3 bases to trimming and J lost 1 base, with 9 bases between them. The CDR3 is 14 residues long.